This T cell receptor beta chain is from a study of OX40 agonist ivuxolimab in advanced cancers. The data were produced by immunoSEQ multiplex PCR, yet TCRdb's version contains in-frame clones alone and is incomplete. The table records tens of thousands of clones, just over 85% of them present only once. Study-wide results and limits: Expanded clones were, on average, more numerous in CD8+ T cells than in CD4+.

On this clone itself: Its antigen is unknown.

The CDR3 spans 11 residues. Deletions cut 5 bases from V and 4 bases from J, with 6 bases between. Looked up from germline, CDR1 is DFQATT and CDR2 is SNEGSKA (reference sequence). The TCR was taken from an adult with an advanced solid tumor such as melanoma, head and neck, liver or kidney cancer. J is TRBJ2-1 and V is TRBV20-1; D gene unclear. The sample was CD4+ or CD8+ T cells sorted from blood, taken in a trial of the OX40 agonist ivuxolimab. In DNA form, the CDR3 reads TGCAGTGCTCTCTCATACAATGAGCAGTTCTTC. This codes for CSALSYNEQFF.